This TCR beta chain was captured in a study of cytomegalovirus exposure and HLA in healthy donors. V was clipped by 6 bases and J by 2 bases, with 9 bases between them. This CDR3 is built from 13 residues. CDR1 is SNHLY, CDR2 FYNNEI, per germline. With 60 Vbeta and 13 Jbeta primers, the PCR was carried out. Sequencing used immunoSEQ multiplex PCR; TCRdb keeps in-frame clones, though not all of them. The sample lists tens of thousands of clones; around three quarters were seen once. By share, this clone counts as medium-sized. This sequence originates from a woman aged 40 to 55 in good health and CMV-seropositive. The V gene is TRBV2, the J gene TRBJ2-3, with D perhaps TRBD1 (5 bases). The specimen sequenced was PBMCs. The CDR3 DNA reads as TGTGCCAGCAGGACGGACAACACAGATACGCAGTATTTT. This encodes CASRTDNTDTQYF.